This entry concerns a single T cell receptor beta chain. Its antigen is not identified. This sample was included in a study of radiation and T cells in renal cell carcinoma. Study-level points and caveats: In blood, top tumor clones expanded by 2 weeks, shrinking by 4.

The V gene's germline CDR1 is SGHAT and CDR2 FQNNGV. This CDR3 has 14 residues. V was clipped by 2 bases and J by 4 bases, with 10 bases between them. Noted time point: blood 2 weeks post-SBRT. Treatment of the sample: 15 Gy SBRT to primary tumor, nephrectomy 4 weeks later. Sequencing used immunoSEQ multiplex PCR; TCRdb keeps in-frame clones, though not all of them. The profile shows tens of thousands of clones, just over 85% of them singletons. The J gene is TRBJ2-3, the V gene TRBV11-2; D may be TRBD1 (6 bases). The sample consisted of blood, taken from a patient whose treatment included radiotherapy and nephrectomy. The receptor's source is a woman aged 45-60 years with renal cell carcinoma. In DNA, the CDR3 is TGTGCCAGCAGCTTAATGGGGGCCGCAGATACGCAGTATTTT. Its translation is CASSLMGAADTQYF.